This TCR beta chain came from a study of identical twins. Using its own MiXCR run on the 5' RACE reads, TCRdb lists one record per CDR3 protein. The table lists some 1,700,000 distinct CDR3 sequences, around 33% of them singletons, with under 0.35% in the top ten. The CDR3 consists of 14 residues. Per the germline V gene, CDR1 is LGHDT and CDR2 is YNNKEL (reference sequence). V gave up 4 bases and J gave up 4 bases; unmatched junction bases: 4. The TCR sequence derives from a newborn girl in good health. The rearrangement links TRBV3-1 to TRBJ2-1, with 7 nucleotides matching TRBD1. Sequenced material: cord blood. The CDR3 is CASSRHRGYNEQFF. CDR3 DNA: TGTGCCAGCAGCCGGCACAGGGGTTACAATGAGCAGTTCTTC.